A single sample gave rise to the 20 T cell receptor beta chains below, sequenced in a study of blood T cells in healthy people across ages. For the second PCR, which ran for about 6 to 11 cycles, a sample-barcoded 5' primer and a J-beta primer mix were used. Each CDR3 protein is one row after TCRdb ran MiXCR on the 5' RACE reads. Among around 1,100,000 distinct CDR3 sequences, more than 30% were seen once, and the ten largest hold 10% to 15%. The sample comprised blood. The source of these receptors is a man aged 18 to 30 in good health.

This clonotype was detected a few times. The V gene is TRBV3-1, the J gene TRBJ1-1, with 8 bases lining up with TRBD1. J lost 2 bases, V lost 5 bases, and 7 bases had no gene match. Germline V gene data show CDR1 as LGHDT and CDR2 as YNNKEL (reference sequence). CDR3 length: 15 amino acids. CDR3 in amino acids: CASSWATGVNTEAFF. The DNA of the CDR3 is TGTGCCAGCAGCTGGGCGACAGGGGTTAACACTGAAGCTTTCTTT.

The rearrangement joins TRBV21-1 to TRBJ1-1; TRBD1, the table's D call, lacks a check against the DNA. TRBV21-1 is designated a pseudogene. This CDR3 contains 18 residues. The CDR3 protein is CASSKGRGTGGDGTEAFF. The CDR3 region has the DNA TGTGCCAGCAGCAAAGGTAGGGGGACAGGGGGCGATGGAACTGAAGCTTTCTTT.

Here the CDR3 reads CASSEVGGQETQYF. CDR3 in DNA: TGTGCCAGCAGTGAAGTGGGGGGCCAAGAGACCCAGTACTTC. The gene calls are TRBV2 and TRBJ2-5; possible D gene TRBD2, 6 bases. CDR3 length: 14 amino acids. Germline CDR1 reads SNHLY; CDR2 reads FYNNEI. Trimming shortened V by 1 base and J by 1 base, and 7 bases separated the two germline ends.

This clonotype occurred many times. V gene TRBV7-2 combines with J gene TRBJ2-7; D possibly corresponds to TRBD2 (6 bases). Germline-derived CDR1 and CDR2 are SGHTA and FQGNSA. This CDR3 is built from 15 residues. With 1 base removed from V and 1 base from J, the gap between germline ends came to 11 bases. The CDR3 DNA sequence: TGTGCCAGCAGCTTAGAAAAGACTAGGTCCTACGAGCAGTACTTC. Translation gives CASSLEKTRSYEQYF.

This clonotype came up a few times. This chain uses TRBV6-5 with TRBJ2-3; TRBD2 matches 9 bases. V shed 2 bases and J 2 bases; nucleotides not matched to a gene: 5. The germline V gene encodes CDR1 MNHEY and CDR2 SVGAGI. The CDR3 has 16 amino acids. The CDR3 DNA reads TGTGCCAGCAGTTACATGGCGGGGGGGCCCACAGATACGCAGTATTTT. Protein: CASSYMAGGPTDTQYF.

This chain joins TRBV6-1 and TRBJ1-4, with D maybe TRBD1 (6 bases). Germline CDR1 is MNHNS and CDR2 is SASEGT. The CDR3 loop spans 18 amino acids. V was shortened by 5 bases and J by 0 bases, with 19 bases between the two germline ends. CDR3 in DNA: TGTGCCAGCAGTCCCCGGTGGCAAGGGGGGGCAACTAATGAAAAACTGTTTTTT. Its protein product is CASSPRWQGGATNEKLFF.

The chain uses TRBV7-9 and TRBJ1-1; D is perhaps TRBD1 (6 bases). V was trimmed by 7 bases and J by 5 bases, leaving 17 bases between them. The germline V gene encodes CDR1 SEHNR and CDR2 FQNEAQ (reference sequence). This CDR3 contains 14 residues. DNA of the CDR3: TGTGCCAGCATCAAGACAGGAAAGGAGACTGAAGCTTTCTTT. Protein: CASIKTGKETEAFF.

The chain has TRBV28 and TRBJ2-5; 9 bases match TRBD2. Losses at the gene ends were 6 bases for V and 2 bases for J; bases not matched to a gene: 10. This CDR3 is 16 amino acids long. Germline V gives CDR1 MDHEN, CDR2 SYDVKM. The CDR3 nucleotides are TGTGCCAGCAGCAAAAGTCGGGGACTAGCTCAAGAGACCCAGTACTTC. Translation gives CASSKSRGLAQETQYF.

V usage is TRBV7-6 and J usage is TRBJ2-3, with D maybe TRBD2 (5 bases). Germline V gives CDR1 SGHVS, CDR2 FNYEAQ. Between the trimmed V and J ends, which lost 2 bases and 0 bases, there was a span of 12 bases. The CDR3 has 16 amino acids. The CDR3 bases are TGTGCCAGCAGCTTAACGGGTCGGGGTAGCACAGATACGCAGTATTTT. Protein sequence: CASSLTGRGSTDTQYF.

This chain links TRBV30 with TRBJ2-3; 7 nucleotides align to TRBD2. The CDR3 runs to 14 residues. The germline V gene has CDR1 GTSNPN and CDR2 SVGIG (reference sequence). With 3 bases clipped from V and 3 bases from J, the junction kept 6 bases outside the gene matches. The CDR3 DNA follows: TGTGCCTGGAGAGAGGGAGGGTTAACAGATACGCAGTATTTT. It yields the protein CAWREGGLTDTQYF. Based on the CDR3 plus reference TRBV30 and TRBJ2-3, the full variable domain is SQTIHQWPATLVQPVGSPLSLECTVEGTSNPNLYWYRQAAGRGLQLLFYSVGIGQISSEVPQNLSASRPQDRQFILSSKKLLLSDSGFYLCAWREGGLTDTQYFGPGTRLTVL.

Concerning this clonotype itself: Relative to the germline gene, one junction end is altered; a read error may explain this. The rearrangement links TRBV20-1 to TRBJ2-3, with TRBD2 matching over 7 bases. This CDR3 contains 14 residues. Looked up from germline, CDR1 is DFQATT and CDR2 is SNEGSKA (reference sequence). CDR3 loop: CNARVGSGADTQYF. CDR3 coding DNA: TGCAATGCTAGAGTAGGCAGCGGGGCAGATACGCAGTATTTT.

The J gene is TRBJ2-5, the V gene TRBV12-3 or TRBV12-4; a possible D gene is TRBD1 (6 bases). This CDR3 contains 14 residues. V lost 4 bases and J 2 bases, leaving 11 bases between the germline ends. In DNA form, the CDR3 reads TGTGCCAGCAGTTCCCCGGACAGACAAGAGACCCAGTACTTC. As protein: CASSSPDRQETQYF.

A few counts support this clonotype. The V gene is TRBV7-9, the J gene TRBJ1-6, with D perhaps TRBD1 (5 bases). This CDR3 comprises 15 residues. Trimming cost V 5 bases and J 5 bases, with 13 bases left between them. CDR1 and CDR2 (germline): SEHNR, FQNEAQ (reference sequence). CDR3 region: CASSPRGLNNSPLHF. In DNA, the CDR3 is TGTGCCAGCAGCCCCCGGGGCCTAAATAATTCACCCCTCCACTTT.

This clonotype has more than one count but fewer than ten. The chain carries TRBV20-1 and TRBJ1-2; 9 bases agree with TRBD1. Trimming at V came to 0 bases and at J to 0 bases, leaving 14 bases not matched to a gene. CDR3 length: 19 residues. Germline V CDR1 and CDR2: DFQATT, SNEGSKA (reference sequence). This CDR3 is CSARDLQDRGPLANYGYTF. The CDR3 nucleotides are TGCAGTGCTAGAGATCTCCAGGACAGGGGCCCTCTAGCTAACTATGGCTACACCTTC.

In this sample, this clonotype turned up a few times. The chain is built from TRBV9 and TRBJ1-1; 7 bases match TRBD1. Per germline, CDR1 SGDLS and CDR2 YYNGEE. The V gene end was trimmed by 3 bases and the J gene end by 6 bases; junction bases not matched to a gene: 11. The CDR3 loop spans 15 amino acids. The CDR3 protein is CASSAPTGKEAEAFF. CDR3 nucleotides: TGTGCCAGCAGCGCGCCGACAGGGAAGGAGGCTGAAGCTTTCTTT.

The rearrangement joins TRBV12-3 or TRBV12-4 to TRBJ1-2; D remains unclear. Trimming shortened V by 6 bases and J by 0 bases, and 5 bases separated the two germline ends. The CDR3 contains 12 residues. CDR3 coding DNA: TGTGCCAGCAGCTACACTAACTATGGCTACACCTTC. Its protein product is CASSYTNYGYTF.

The chain employs TRBV20-1 and TRBJ2-3, with a possible D match to TRBD2 (6 bases). The CDR3 consists of 13 residues. Germline V gene sequence: CDR1 DFQATT, CDR2 SNEGSKA (reference sequence). Trimming removed 6 bases from V and 0 bases from J, with 10 bases in between. In DNA, the CDR3 is TGCAGTGCCCACGCGGGGAGCACAGATACGCAGTATTTT. Protein product: CSAHAGSTDTQYF.

A few counts support this clonotype. The chain is built from TRBV6-5 and TRBJ2-1; no firm D call. The CDR3 loop spans 16 amino acids. V lost 2 bases, J lost 4 bases, and 15 bases lay in between. Germline V gene data show CDR1 as MNHEY and CDR2 as SVGAGI. CDR3 in DNA: TGTGCCAGCAGTTACAGAGGAGTGGGATTTTACAATGAGCAGTTCTTC. Residues: CASSYRGVGFYNEQFF.

This clonotype was seen more than once but under ten times. The genes are TRBV12-3 or TRBV12-4 and TRBJ2-1; D possibly corresponds to TRBD1 (5 bases). CDR3 length: 15 amino acids. V was trimmed by 6 bases and J by 4 bases, leaving 16 bases between them. CDR3 region: CASSPRNRPYNEQFF. The CDR3 nucleotides are TGTGCCAGCAGCCCCCGGAACAGGCCTTACAATGAGCAGTTCTTC.

This clonotype was seen only a few times. The CDR3 here is CASSQDLSGGRGDTQYF. CDR3 bases: TGCGCCAGCAGCCAAGATCTTAGCGGGGGGCGGGGAGATACGCAGTATTTT. V usage is TRBV4-3 and J usage is TRBJ2-3; the match to TRBD2 covers 10 bases. The V gene end was trimmed by 0 bases and the J gene end by 5 bases; junction bases not matched to a gene: 8. The CDR3 is made up of 17 amino acids. From germline, CDR1 is LGHNA and CDR2 YSLEER.